What follows are 16 T cell receptor beta chains derived from one specimen sequenced in a study of cytomegalovirus exposure and HLA in healthy donors. TCRdb keeps only in-frame clones here, not all; method: immunoSEQ multiplex PCR. The sample records approximately 71,000 clones, around 93% being singletons. The sequenced sample consisted of PBMCs. Receptors were obtained from a woman aged 18-30 years in good health and CMV-seronegative.

The chain carries TRBV9 and TRBJ2-1; the match to TRBD2 covers 8 bases. The ends lost 3 bases at V and 5 bases at J; junction bases unmatched: 7. Germline V gene data show CDR1 as SGDLS and CDR2 as YYNGEE. This CDR3 contains 15 residues. DNA for the CDR3: TGTGCCAGCAGCGGACAAGGGACTAGAGACAATGAGCAGTTCTTC. This encodes CASSGQGTRDNEQFF.

The V and J genes are TRBV19 and TRBJ2-7; 7 nucleotides align to TRBD1. The germline V gene encodes CDR1 LNHDA and CDR2 SQIVND (reference sequence). The V gene end was trimmed by 4 bases and the J gene end by 1 base; junction bases not matched to a gene: 7. This CDR3 spans 15 amino acids. CDR3 in amino acids: CASSTGTAVSYEQYF. In DNA form, the CDR3 reads TGTGCCAGTAGTACCGGGACAGCCGTATCCTACGAGCAGTACTTC.

The V and J genes are TRBV7-9 and TRBJ2-5; possibly TRBD1 for D (6 bases). Trimming cost V 4 bases and J 4 bases, with 10 bases left between them. CDR1 SEHNR and CDR2 FQNEAQ come from the germline V gene (reference sequence). The CDR3 is made up of 13 amino acids. The DNA for the CDR3 is TGTGCCAGCAGCTACTTCAGGGGAGAGACCCAGTACTTC. Residues: CASSYFRGETQYF.

V is TRBV27 and J is TRBJ1-4; 9 nucleotides match TRBD1. Germline V gives CDR1 MNHEY, CDR2 SMNVEV (reference sequence). V lost 3 bases to trimming and J lost 6 bases; unmatched junction nucleotides: 2. The CDR3 contains 14 residues. CDR3 sequence (DNA): TGTGCCAGCAGTTTGTGGACAGGGGATGAAAAACTGTTTTTT. Translation gives CASSLWTGDEKLFF. The entire variable domain, with the rest obtained from reference TRBV27 and TRBJ1-4, is as follows: EAQVTQNPRYLITVTGKKLTVTCSQNMNHEYMSWYRQDPGLGLRQIYYSMNVEVTDKGDVPEGYKVSRKEKRNFPLILESPSPNQTSLYFCASSLWTGDEKLFFGSGTQLSVL.

V gene TRBV5-8 combines with J gene TRBJ2-7; TRBD1 might be the D (5 bases). The germline V gene has CDR1 SGHTS and CDR2 YDEGEE. The CDR3 runs to 13 residues. Trimming removed 0 bases from V and 2 bases from J, with 6 bases in between. The CDR3 protein is CASSLEGTYEQYF. In DNA form, the CDR3 reads TGTGCCAGCAGCTTGGAGGGGACCTACGAGCAGTACTTC.

The chain uses TRBV7-4 and TRBJ1-2; D possibly corresponds to TRBD1 (6 bases). V gave up 5 bases and J gave up 6 bases, with 13 bases separating them. Per germline, CDR1 SGHVT and CDR2 SQSDAQ. The CDR3 totals 13 residues. The CDR3 is CASSHRGGDGYTF. In DNA form, the CDR3 reads TGTGCCAGCAGCCACCGGGGGGGCGATGGCTACACCTTC.

CDR3: CASSLEPGLANNEQFF. CDR3 DNA sequence: TGTGCCAGCAGCTTAGAACCGGGACTCGCGAACAATGAGCAGTTCTTC. This chain links TRBV7-8 with TRBJ2-1; D is perhaps TRBD2 (6 bases). V was shortened by 1 base and J by 5 bases, with 15 bases between the two germline ends. Looked up from germline, CDR1 is SGHVS and CDR2 is FQNEAQ. The CDR3 sequence is 16 residues long. Supplemented by reference TRBV7-8 and TRBJ2-1, the full variable domain reads GAGVSQSPRYKVAKRGQDVALRCDPISGHVSLFWYQQALGQGPEFLTYFQNEAQLDKSGLPSDRFFAERPEGSVSTLKIQRTQQEDSAVYLCASSLEPGLANNEQFFGPGTRLTVL.

This chain uses TRBV5-8 with TRBJ2-5, with a possible D match to TRBD2 (6 bases). V gave up 4 bases and J gave up 2 bases, with 12 bases separating them. This CDR3 is 14 amino acids long. In germline, CDR1 is SGHTS, CDR2 YDEGEE. The CDR3 protein is CASSRGGAQETQYF. The CDR3 coding sequence is TGTGCCAGCAGCAGGGGCGGGGCGCAAGAGACCCAGTACTTC.

The rearrangement uses TRBV10-3 and TRBJ1-1; D is unresolved. This CDR3 is 15 amino acids long. V was clipped by 3 bases and J by 1 base, with 12 bases between them. Germline-derived CDR1 and CDR2 are ENHRY and SYGVKD. This CDR3 reads CAISDSLARNTEAFF. The CDR3 nucleotides are TGTGCCATCAGTGATTCTTTGGCCCGGAACACTGAAGCTTTCTTT.

The CDR3, as DNA: TGTGCCAGTAGTATAGACAGTCTCACCTACGAGCAGTACTTC. Protein sequence: CASSIDSLTYEQYF. V and J are TRBV19 and TRBJ2-7; D is uncertain. Germline V gene sequence: CDR1 LNHDA, CDR2 SQIVND (reference sequence). This CDR3 has 14 amino acids. Trimming removed 0 bases at V and 2 bases at J, with 8 bases between.

CDR3 nucleotides: TGTGCCAGCTCACAAGGGACAGGGGGTCAGCCCCAGCATTTT. It codes for CASSQGTGGQPQHF. V usage is TRBV18 and J usage is TRBJ1-5; 11 positions match TRBD1. CDR3 length: 14 residues. Losses at the gene ends were 4 bases for V and 6 bases for J; bases not matched to a gene: 2. Germline lookup yields CDR1 KGHSH and CDR2 LQKENI. Using reference TRBV18 and TRBJ1-5 for the parts outside the CDR3, the full variable domain is NAGVMQNPRHLVRRRGQEARLRCSPMKGHSHVYWYRQLPEEGLKFMVYLQKENIIDESGMPKERFSAEFPKEGPSILRIQQVVRGDSAAYFCASSQGTGGQPQHFGDGTRLSIL.

As concerns this clone: This sample includes further DNA sequences coding for the same CDR3. The chain is built from TRBV27 and TRBJ2-7, with a tentative D call TRBD1 (5 bases). CDR3 length: 11 amino acids. Germline CDR1 is MNHEY and CDR2 is SMNVEV (reference sequence). V lost 6 bases to trimming and J lost 6 bases, with 9 bases between them. The CDR3 DNA reads as TGTGCCAGCAGCCAGGGTGGCGAGCAGTACTTC. This translates into CASSQGGEQYF.

The chain uses TRBV25-1 and TRBJ2-2, with 11 bases matching TRBD2. The CDR3 covers 16 residues. Germline V CDR1 and CDR2: MGHDK, SYGVNS. Germline trimming cut 5 bases from V and 6 bases from J; bases unmatched to any gene: 8. The CDR3 region is CASSIAGGPIAGELFF. CDR3 coding DNA: TGTGCCAGCAGTATAGCGGGAGGGCCGATCGCCGGGGAGCTGTTTTTT.

J is TRBJ2-1 and V is TRBV7-6, with 7 bases fitting TRBD1. Germline values: CDR1 SGHVS, CDR2 FNYEAQ. This CDR3 has 16 residues. Unmatched junction bases numbered 10, after V lost 4 bases and J lost 4 bases. The CDR3 reads CASSSTDRQGYNEQFF. CDR3 nucleotides: TGTGCCAGCAGCTCTACCGACAGACAGGGTTACAATGAGCAGTTCTTC. Filled out from reference TRBV7-6 and TRBJ2-1, the complete variable domain reads GAGVSQSPRYKVTKRGQDVALRCDPISGHVSLYWYRQALGQGPEFLTYFNYEAQQDKSGLPNDRFSAERPEGSISTLTIQRTEQRDSAMYRCASSSTDRQGYNEQFFGPGTRLTVL.

Concerning this clone itself: The junction differs from germline at one of its ends, possibly a read error. The rearrangement links TRBV7-7 to TRBJ2-7; 8 bases agree with TRBD1. CDR3 size: 15 residues. In germline, CDR1 is SSHAT, CDR2 FNYEAQ (reference sequence). CDR3 sequence (DNA): TGTGCTAGCAGCTTAGCGCAGGGGGCGGTCTACGAGCAGTACTTC. Translating gives CASSLAQGAVYEQYF.

The chain employs TRBV4-2 and TRBJ2-7; TRBD1 aligns across 9 bases. The CDR3 is 14 amino acids. V trimming: 5 bases; J trimming: 2 bases; junction bases outside the gene matches: 4. Germline CDR1 LGHNA, CDR2 YNFKEQ. The CDR3 DNA sequence: TGTGCCAGCAGCTTTTGGGACAGGGCCTACGAGCAGTACTTC. Its protein product is CASSFWDRAYEQYF.